This T cell receptor (beta chain) was captured by sequencing in a study of shared clonotypes between healthy human individuals. The table came from immunoSEQ multiplex PCR; TCRdb's copy has only in-frame clones and leaves some out. The table has 450,000 to 500,000 clones, over 70% seen once. The donor cohort consisted entirely of Caucasian adults residing in Nashville, Tennessee. As for this clone: Its antigen remains unknown.

The study's findings and limits: Donors were few, which limited the genetic and exposure-history diversity represented.

Trimming cost V 5 bases and J 10 bases; bases outside gene matches: 10. The CDR3 sequence is 14 residues long. The V gene's germline CDR1 is SGHAT and CDR2 FQNNGV. This clonotype was obtained from a woman aged 40 to 49 in good health. Some clones in this sample may be carry-over from other donors' samples. This chain connects TRBV11-2 to TRBJ2-1; TRBD1 agrees at 8 bases. The sequenced sample consisted of PBMCs. The chain's CDR3 is CASSPDRAINEQFF. The DNA for the CDR3 is TGTGCCAGCAGCCCGGACAGGGCTATCAACGAGCAGTTCTTC.